Reported below is one T cell receptor (beta chain). Its antigen is still unknown. No base quality values were provided; no much bigger clone lies one nucleotide off. Measured from the cysteine to the phenylalanine, the CDR3 is 18 residues long. Of all the DNA, just the CDR3 is kept, 54 bases in frame from base 1. Cut back by 4 bases and 0 bases, the V and J ends lie 19 bases apart. CDR1 and CDR2 are read off the germline V gene as LGHNA and YNFKEQ. This specimen comes from a study of OX40 agonist ivuxolimab in advanced cancers. A note on the overall study: Ivuxolimab, which targeted the costimulatory receptor OX40 (CD134), was an agonistic, fully human IgG2 monoclonal antibody. Intravenous ivuxolimab was administered to patients every 2 weeks at six dose levels: 0.01, 0.1, 0.3, 1.5, 3 and 10 mg/kg. Among the roughly 52 dose-escalation patients, around 20 had hepatocellular carcinoma, some 15 melanoma, 9 renal cell carcinoma and 9 head and neck cancer. In the dose-escalation cohort, around four fifths of patients were male, and the mean age was 60 years with a range of roughly 20 to 85. Patients were allowed to have had prior anti-PD-1, anti-PD-L1 or anti-CTLA-4 therapy, and around two fifths of the dose-escalation patients had been treated with checkpoint inhibitors. Partial responses occurred in three dose-escalation patients, of whom one had hepatocellular carcinoma and two had cutaneous melanoma. The point of sequencing TCRbeta in the periphery was to test whether ivuxolimab changed TCR sequence diversity and drove clonal T-cell expansion. The paper covers the monotherapy dose-escalation part of the phase I ivuxolimab trial, which included N of about 50 patients. The research as a whole found: Low levels of normalized T-cell clonal expansion were also seen in some patients who did not respond. The antigen specificity of the peripheral T cells that underwent clonal expansion was not determined. After ivuxolimab, expanded clones were on average more numerous among CD8+ T cells than among CD4+ T cells. At doses of 0.1 to 3.0 mg/kg, clonal expansion of both CD4+ and CD8+ T cells in blood was seen between baseline and week 6. In partial responders in the 0.1-3.0 mg/kg groups, normalized peripheral clonal expansion was found to be among the lowest, especially among CD8+ T cells.

The trial excluded patients who had a history of autoimmune disease or who were on systemic immunosuppression. Peripheral blood for TCR sequencing was collected from all dose cohorts at baseline, on cycle 4 day 1, and on cycle 7 day 1. The samples were drawn from a first-in-human, open-label, multicenter phase I dose-escalation trial of ivuxolimab. Adults with locally advanced or metastatic melanoma, renal cell, hepatocellular, or head and neck squamous cell carcinoma were enrolled in the trial. Before TCR sequencing, CD4+ and CD8+ T cells were separately sorted from peripheral blood. Genomic DNA was extracted from sorted cells for sequencing of the TCRbeta CDR3 region. TCRbeta CDR3 regions were sequenced using the immunoSEQ Assay. This is the immuneACCESS table as TCRdb keeps it, with only in-frame sequences that have V and J called. A part of the clones is gone; compared with another copy, unresolved V genes explain less than half, and the rest is unexplained. Present in this sample are 70,000 or so clones, over 80% of which were seen just once. The biggest ten clones account for about 14% of the sample.

The rearrangement joined TRBV4-2 to TRBJ1-3; TRBD1 is perhaps the D gene, given 5 matching bases. The sequence came from an adult with an advanced solid tumor such as melanoma, head and neck, liver or kidney cancer. This material consisted of CD4+ or CD8+ T cells sorted from blood, taken in a trial of the OX40 agonist ivuxolimab. The nucleotide sequence is given as TGTGCCAGCAGCCTCCCCTTTTGGGACGTGGGCTCTGGAAACACCATATATTTT. Its coded protein is CASSLPFWDVGSGNTIYF.